This TCR beta chain was sequenced in a study of graft-versus-host responses after intestinal transplantation. A word on this clone: Its antigen is undetermined.

Clones were read by immunoSEQ multiplex PCR, and TCRdb kept only the in-frame ones, dropping some. The repertoire holds some 110,000 clones, with roughly 87% as singletons. The source material was unstimulated CD4+ T cells sorted from spleen or lymph node cells, sampled before intestinal transplant. The clonotype originates from a human donor who received an intestinal transplant.

The CDR3 DNA follows: TGTGCTAGTGGCTGGGACTACTCGAACACCGGGGAGCTGTTTTTT. This codes for CASGWDYSNTGELFF. The chain is built from TRBV12-5 and TRBJ2-2; 7 positions agree with TRBD2. V was pared by 6 bases and J by 0 bases, with 4 bases of the junction left unmatched. CDR1 LGHNT and CDR2 FRNRAP come from the germline V gene. CDR3 length: 15 amino acids.